This section outlines one T cell receptor beta chain sequence together with its context. Its antigen is currently not known. No quality values exist for individual bases; no much larger clone is one base distant. After removal of 2 bases from V and 10 bases from J, the junction retains 6 bases not matched to a gene. The germline V gene encodes CDR1 MNHEY and CDR2 SVGAGI. From the cysteine up to the phenylalanine, the CDR3 has a length of 15 residues. Only the CDR3 DNA stays, 45 bases, in frame from base 1. TCR cDNA was synthesized by 5'RACE template switching, which introduced a universal primer site and unique molecular identifiers. Priming for cDNA synthesis came from both the TCR alpha and TCR beta constant segments. Library amplification involved two PCR steps, and the second step added sample barcodes and sequencing adapters. Sequencing of libraries was done on Illumina HiSeq 2500 (2x100 bp) or NovaSeq (2x150 bp). The original pipeline was this. MIGEC handled demultiplexing of reads and collapsing into UMI consensus sequences, while MiXCR performed V(D)J alignment. Clonotypes responding to the vaccine were identified with edgeR on replicate PBMC samples, with the criteria of FDR below 0.01 and a log2 fold change above 5 up to day 15. Bulk clonotypes were assigned CD4 or CD8 identity according to which sequenced CD4 or CD8 repertoire held them at higher abundance. Clones were called with MiXCR by TCRdb after fastp trimmed the public reads at Q25, and only in-frame beta chains were retained. Every CDR3 protein is listed once, alongside the most common genes and DNA of its rows. The V and J calls were determined by TCRdb, not by the authors. Present in this sample are around 550,000 distinct CDR3 sequences, around 21% of which were seen just once. The ten largest clones add up to roughly an eighth of the sample.

The sample's treatment or condition label is to be understood as: live attenuated yellow fever vaccine strain. At every blood-draw timepoint, two biological replicates of bulk PBMCs were collected. A standard Ficoll-Paque protocol was used to isolate PBMCs from peripheral blood. RNA was extracted with TriZol from bulk PBMCs, CD4 and CD8 fractions, and dextramer-positive and dextramer-negative fractions. This specimen belongs to a study of T cells after yellow fever vaccination (dated by TCRdb to about 2019). Looking at the study overall: The SMART-Seq v4 Ultra Low Input RNA kit was used to prepare libraries from fractions with low cell numbers. Two healthy male donors, one aged 18 to 30 and one aged 30 to 39 years, were included in the cohort. Bulk PBMC replicates and cell subsets were isolated from blood drawn at multiple timepoints before and after both primary and secondary immunization. To follow T-cell clones before and after both primary and booster YFV17D yellow fever vaccination, bulk TCR alpha and beta repertoires underwent longitudinal sequencing. Study-wide conclusions, independent of this receptor: FACS-sorted repertoires could contain abundant contaminating clonotypes from the bulk population, so computational filtering was required. After the booster, most of the clones that had expanded following primary vaccination were detected again (roughly 97% of CD4 and around 88% of CD8), which suggests that memory was broadly maintained. The secondary T-cell response was found to be weaker but faster than the primary response, with a peak reached on day 5 rather than on day 15. A small fraction of clonotypes appeared in both the CD4 and CD8 compartments, likely as a result of convergent recombination. Because only a couple of donors were included in the study, the extent to which the findings can be generalized is limited.

The receptor chain draws on TRBV6-5 and TRBJ2-1, with 12 middle bases fitting TRBD1. The input for sequencing was PBMCs, taken 15 days after the yellow fever booster vaccination. The receptor was isolated from a man younger than 40 who received the YFV17D yellow fever vaccine. The CDR3 in this case is CASSYRDRGRLEQFF. The DNA is TGTGCCAGCAGTTACAGGGACAGGGGGCGATTGGAGCAGTTCTTC.